This T cell receptor beta chain was recovered during a study of blood T cell repertoires in COVID-19. Turning to the study itself: Sources were T cells, B-cell-depleted T cells, or PBMCs; the material itself was cDNA or gDNA.

Original data processing: The authors estimated nucleated cell counts from reference gene primer amplification. The protocol was immunoSEQ multiplex PCR, while the TCRdb copy is restricted to in-frame clones and leaves out a portion. V and J calls and clone size are those listed in that table; D and trimming were worked out from the DNA. The data show 110,000 or so clones, approximately 77% seen once. Only one count was recorded for this clone. There are 17 residues in the CDR3. V shed 3 bases and J 2 bases; nucleotides not matched to a gene: 5. Germline V gene sequence: CDR1 ENHRY, CDR2 SYGVKD. The sequenced material came from peripheral blood. The genes are TRBV10-3 and TRBJ2-6; TRBD2 agrees at 9 bases. The sequence came from a human donor in a cohort sampled during active COVID-19. The CDR3 is CAISEGTSNPGANVLTF. CDR3 bases: TGTGCCATCAGTGAAGGGACTAGCAACCCTGGGGCCAACGTCCTGACTTTC.